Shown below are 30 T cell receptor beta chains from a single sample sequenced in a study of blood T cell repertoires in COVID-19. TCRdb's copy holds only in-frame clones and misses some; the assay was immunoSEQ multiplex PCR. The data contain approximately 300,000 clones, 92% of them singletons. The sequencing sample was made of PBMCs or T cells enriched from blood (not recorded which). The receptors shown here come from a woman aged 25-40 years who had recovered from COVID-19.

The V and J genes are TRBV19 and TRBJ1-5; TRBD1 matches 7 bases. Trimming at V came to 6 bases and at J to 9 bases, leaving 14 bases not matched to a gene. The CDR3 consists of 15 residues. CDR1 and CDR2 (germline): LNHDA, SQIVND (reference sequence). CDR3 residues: CASSTPKTGLRPQHF. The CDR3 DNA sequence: TGTGCCAGTAGCACACCAAAGACAGGGCTACGGCCCCAGCATTTT.

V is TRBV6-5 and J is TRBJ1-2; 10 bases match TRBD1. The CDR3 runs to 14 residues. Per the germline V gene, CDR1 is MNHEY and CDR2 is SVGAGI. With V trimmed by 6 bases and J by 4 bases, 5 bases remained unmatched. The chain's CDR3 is CASRRDRGLYGYTF. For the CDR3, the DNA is TGTGCCAGCAGACGGGACAGGGGCCTCTATGGCTACACCTTC.

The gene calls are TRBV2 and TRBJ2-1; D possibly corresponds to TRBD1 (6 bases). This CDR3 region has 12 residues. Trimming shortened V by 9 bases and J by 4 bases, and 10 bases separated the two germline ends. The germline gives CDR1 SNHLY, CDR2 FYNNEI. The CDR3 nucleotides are TGTGCCAGTGGGACACCTTACAATGAGCAGTTCTTC. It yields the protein CASGTPYNEQFF.

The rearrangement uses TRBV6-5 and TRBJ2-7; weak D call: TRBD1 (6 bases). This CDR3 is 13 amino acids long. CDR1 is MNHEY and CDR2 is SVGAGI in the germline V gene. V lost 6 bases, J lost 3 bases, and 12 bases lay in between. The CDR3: CASRLGQSYEQYF. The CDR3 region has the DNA TGTGCCAGCAGACTTGGACAGAGCTACGAGCAGTACTTC.

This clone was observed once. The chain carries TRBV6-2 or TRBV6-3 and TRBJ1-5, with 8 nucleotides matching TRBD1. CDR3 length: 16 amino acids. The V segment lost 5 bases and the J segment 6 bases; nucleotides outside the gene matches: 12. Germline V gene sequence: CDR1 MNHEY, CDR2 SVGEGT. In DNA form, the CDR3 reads TGTGCCAGCAGTAAGGATCGGACAGGGCGAGCTCAGCCCCAGCATTTT. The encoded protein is CASSKDRTGRAQPQHF.

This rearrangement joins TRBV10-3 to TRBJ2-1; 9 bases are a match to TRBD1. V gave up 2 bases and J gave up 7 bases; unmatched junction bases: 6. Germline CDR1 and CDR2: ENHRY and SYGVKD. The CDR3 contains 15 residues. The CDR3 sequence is CAISEETGGRNEQFF. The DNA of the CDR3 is TGTGCCATCAGTGAGGAGACAGGGGGTCGAAATGAGCAGTTCTTC.

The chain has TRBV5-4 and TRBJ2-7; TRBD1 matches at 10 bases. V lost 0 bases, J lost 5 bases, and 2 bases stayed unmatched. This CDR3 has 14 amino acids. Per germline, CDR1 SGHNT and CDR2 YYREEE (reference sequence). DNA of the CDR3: TGTGCCAGCAGCTTGGTTGACAGGGGGCACGAGCAGTACTTC. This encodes CASSLVDRGHEQYF.

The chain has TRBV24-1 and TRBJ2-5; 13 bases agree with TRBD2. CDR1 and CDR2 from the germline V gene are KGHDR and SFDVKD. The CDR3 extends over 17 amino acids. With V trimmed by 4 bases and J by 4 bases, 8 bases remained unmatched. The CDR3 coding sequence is TGTGCCACCAGTGACAATGGACTAGCGGGAGTAGGAGAGACCCAGTACTTC. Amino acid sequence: CATSDNGLAGVGETQYF.

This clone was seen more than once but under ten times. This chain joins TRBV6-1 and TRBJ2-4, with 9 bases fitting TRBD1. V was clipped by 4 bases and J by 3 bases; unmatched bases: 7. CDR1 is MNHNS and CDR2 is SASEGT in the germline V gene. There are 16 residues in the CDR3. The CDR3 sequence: CASSGDRGWVKNIQYF. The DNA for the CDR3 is TGTGCCAGCAGTGGTGACAGGGGGTGGGTCAAAAACATTCAGTACTTC.

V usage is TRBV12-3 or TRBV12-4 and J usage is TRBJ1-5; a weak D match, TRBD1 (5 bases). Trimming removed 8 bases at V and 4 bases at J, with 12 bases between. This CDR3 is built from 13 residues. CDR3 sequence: CASVRTPNQPQHF. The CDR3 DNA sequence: TGTGCCAGCGTCAGGACACCAAATCAGCCCCAGCATTTT.

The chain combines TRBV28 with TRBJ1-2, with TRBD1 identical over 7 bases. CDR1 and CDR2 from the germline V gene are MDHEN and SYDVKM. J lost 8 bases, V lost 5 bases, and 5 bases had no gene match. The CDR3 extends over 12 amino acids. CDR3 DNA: TGTGCCAGCAGTGACAGGGTGGGCGGCTACACCTTC. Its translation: CASSDRVGGYTF.

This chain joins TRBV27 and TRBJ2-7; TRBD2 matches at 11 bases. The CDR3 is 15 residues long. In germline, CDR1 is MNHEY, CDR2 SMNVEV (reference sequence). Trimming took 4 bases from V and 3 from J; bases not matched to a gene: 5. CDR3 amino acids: CASSSVAGGHYEQYF. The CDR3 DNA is TGTGCCAGCAGTTCAGTAGCGGGGGGGCACTACGAGCAGTACTTC.

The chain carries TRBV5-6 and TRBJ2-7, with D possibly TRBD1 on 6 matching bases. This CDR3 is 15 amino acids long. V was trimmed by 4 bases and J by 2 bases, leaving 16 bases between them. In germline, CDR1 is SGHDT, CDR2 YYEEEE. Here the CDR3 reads CASSNGQKETYEQYF. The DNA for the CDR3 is TGTGCCAGCAGCAACGGACAGAAGGAGACCTACGAGCAGTACTTC.

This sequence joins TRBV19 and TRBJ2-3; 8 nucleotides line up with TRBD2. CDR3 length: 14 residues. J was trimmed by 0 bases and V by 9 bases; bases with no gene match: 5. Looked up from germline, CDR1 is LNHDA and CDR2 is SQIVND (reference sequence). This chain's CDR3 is CASGGALSTDTQYF. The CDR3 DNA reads TGTGCCAGCGGGGGGGCGTTAAGCACAGATACGCAGTATTTT.

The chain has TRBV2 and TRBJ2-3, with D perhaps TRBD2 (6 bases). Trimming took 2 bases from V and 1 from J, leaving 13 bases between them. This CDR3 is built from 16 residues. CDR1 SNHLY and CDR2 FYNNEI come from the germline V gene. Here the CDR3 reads CASSEIVASGTDTQYF. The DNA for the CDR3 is TGTGCCAGCAGTGAAATTGTGGCTAGCGGCACAGATACGCAGTATTTT. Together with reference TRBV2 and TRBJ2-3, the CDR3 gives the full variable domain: EPEVTQTPSHQVTQMGQEVILRCVPISNHLYFYWYRQILGQKVEFLVSFYNNEISEKSEIFDDQFSVERPDGSNFTLKIRSTKLEDSAMYFCASSEIVASGTDTQYFGPGTRLTVL.

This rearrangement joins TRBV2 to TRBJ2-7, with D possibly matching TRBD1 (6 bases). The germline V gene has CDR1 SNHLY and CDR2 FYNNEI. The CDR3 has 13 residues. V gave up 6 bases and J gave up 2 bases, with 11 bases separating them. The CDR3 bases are TGTGCCAGCAGGCAGGGGAGCCCCTACGAGCAGTACTTC. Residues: CASRQGSPYEQYF.

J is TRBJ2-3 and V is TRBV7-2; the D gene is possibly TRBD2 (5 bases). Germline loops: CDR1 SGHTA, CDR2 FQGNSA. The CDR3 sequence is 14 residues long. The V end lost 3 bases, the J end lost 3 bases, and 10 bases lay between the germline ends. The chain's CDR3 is CASSFEAATDTQYF. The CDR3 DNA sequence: TGTGCCAGCAGCTTCGAAGCGGCAACAGATACGCAGTATTTT.

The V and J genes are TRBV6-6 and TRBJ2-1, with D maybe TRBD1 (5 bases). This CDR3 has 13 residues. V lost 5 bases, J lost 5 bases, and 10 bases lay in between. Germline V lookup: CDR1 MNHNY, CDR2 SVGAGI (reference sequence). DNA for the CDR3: TGTGCCAGCAGTAGGGGTCCGGACAATGAGCAGTTCTTC. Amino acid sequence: CASSRGPDNEQFF.

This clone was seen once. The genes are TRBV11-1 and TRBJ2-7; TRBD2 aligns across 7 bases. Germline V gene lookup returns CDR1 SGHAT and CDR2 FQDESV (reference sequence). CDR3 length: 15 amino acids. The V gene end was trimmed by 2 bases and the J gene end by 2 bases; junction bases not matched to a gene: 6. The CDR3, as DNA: TGTGCCAGCAGCTTAAGGGGACTACAAGCCTACGAGCAGTACTTC. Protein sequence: CASSLRGLQAYEQYF.

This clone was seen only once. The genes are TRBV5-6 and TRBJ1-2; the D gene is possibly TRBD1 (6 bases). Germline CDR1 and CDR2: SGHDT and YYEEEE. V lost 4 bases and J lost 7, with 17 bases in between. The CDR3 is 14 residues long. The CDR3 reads CASSHPDSSSGYTF. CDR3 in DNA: TGTGCCAGCAGCCATCCGGACAGCTCTTCTGGCTACACCTTC.

The CDR3 DNA is TGTGCCACCAGTGATCAGGGGGATGGCTACACCTTC. Its protein is CATSDQGDGYTF. This rearrangement joins TRBV24-1 to TRBJ1-2; the match to TRBD1 covers 7 bases. The V segment lost 3 bases and the J segment 6 bases; nucleotides outside the gene matches: 0. The CDR3 has 12 residues. The germline V gene encodes CDR1 KGHDR and CDR2 SFDVKD.

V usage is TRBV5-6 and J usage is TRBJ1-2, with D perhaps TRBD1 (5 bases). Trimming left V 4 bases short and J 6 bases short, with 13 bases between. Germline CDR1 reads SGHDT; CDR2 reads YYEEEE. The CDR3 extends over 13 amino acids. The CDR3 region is CASSLRRGDGYTF. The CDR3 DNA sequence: TGTGCCAGCAGCCTCCGGAGGGGTGATGGCTACACCTTC. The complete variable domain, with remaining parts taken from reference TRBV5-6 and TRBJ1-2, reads DAGVTQSPTHLIKTRGQQVTLRCSPKSGHDTVSWYQQALGQGPQFIFQYYEEEERQRGNFPDRFSGHQFPNYSSELNVNALLLGDSALYLCASSLRRGDGYTFGSGTRLTVV.

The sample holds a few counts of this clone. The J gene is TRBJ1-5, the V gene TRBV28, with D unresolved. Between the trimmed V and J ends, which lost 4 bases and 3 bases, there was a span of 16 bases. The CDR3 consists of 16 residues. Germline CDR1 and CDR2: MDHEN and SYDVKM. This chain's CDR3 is CASSSTLGRLNQPQHF. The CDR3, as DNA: TGTGCCAGCAGTTCCACCTTGGGCCGCCTCAATCAGCCCCAGCATTTT.

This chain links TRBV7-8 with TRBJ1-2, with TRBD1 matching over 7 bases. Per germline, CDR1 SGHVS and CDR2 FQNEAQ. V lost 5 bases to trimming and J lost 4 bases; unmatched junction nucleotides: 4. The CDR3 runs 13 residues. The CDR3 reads CASSPGQLYGYTF. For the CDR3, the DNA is TGTGCCAGCAGCCCGGGACAGCTCTATGGCTACACCTTC.

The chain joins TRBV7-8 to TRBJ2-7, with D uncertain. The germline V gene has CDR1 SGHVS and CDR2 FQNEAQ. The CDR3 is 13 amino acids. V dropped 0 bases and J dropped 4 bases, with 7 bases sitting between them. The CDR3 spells CASSLARQYEQYF. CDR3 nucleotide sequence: TGTGCCAGCAGCTTAGCACGTCAGTACGAGCAGTACTTC.

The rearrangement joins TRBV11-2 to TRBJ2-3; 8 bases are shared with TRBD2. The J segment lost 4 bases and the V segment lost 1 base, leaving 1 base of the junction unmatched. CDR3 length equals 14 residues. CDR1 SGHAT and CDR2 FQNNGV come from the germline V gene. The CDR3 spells CASSLAGGPDTQYF. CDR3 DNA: TGTGCCAGCAGCTTAGCGGGAGGGCCAGATACGCAGTATTTT.

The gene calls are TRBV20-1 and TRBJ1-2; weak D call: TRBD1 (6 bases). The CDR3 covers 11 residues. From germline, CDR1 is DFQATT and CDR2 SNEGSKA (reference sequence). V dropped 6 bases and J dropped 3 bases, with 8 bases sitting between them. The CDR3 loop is CSARGDYGYTF. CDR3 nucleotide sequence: TGCAGTGCCAGGGGAGACTATGGCTACACCTTC.

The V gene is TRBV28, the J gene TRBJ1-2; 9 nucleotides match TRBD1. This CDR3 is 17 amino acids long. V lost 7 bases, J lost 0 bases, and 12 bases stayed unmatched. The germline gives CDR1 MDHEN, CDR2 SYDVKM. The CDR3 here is CASTRAGQGSTNYGYTF. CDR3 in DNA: TGTGCCAGCACCCGAGCGGGACAGGGAAGTACTAACTATGGCTACACCTTC.

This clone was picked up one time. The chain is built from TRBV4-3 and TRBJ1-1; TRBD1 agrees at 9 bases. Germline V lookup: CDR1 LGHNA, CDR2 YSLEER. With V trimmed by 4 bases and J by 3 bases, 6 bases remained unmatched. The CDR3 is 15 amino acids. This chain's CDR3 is CASSPTGGGHTEAFF. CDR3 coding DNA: TGCGCCAGCAGCCCGACAGGGGGAGGGCACACTGAAGCTTTCTTT.

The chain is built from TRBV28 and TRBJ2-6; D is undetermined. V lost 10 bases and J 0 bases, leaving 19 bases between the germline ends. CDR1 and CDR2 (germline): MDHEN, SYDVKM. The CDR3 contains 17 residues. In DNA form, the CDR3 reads TGTGCCACCAAACCCCAGGATCCTTTCTCTGGGGCCAACGTCCTGACTTTC. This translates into CATKPQDPFSGANVLTF.